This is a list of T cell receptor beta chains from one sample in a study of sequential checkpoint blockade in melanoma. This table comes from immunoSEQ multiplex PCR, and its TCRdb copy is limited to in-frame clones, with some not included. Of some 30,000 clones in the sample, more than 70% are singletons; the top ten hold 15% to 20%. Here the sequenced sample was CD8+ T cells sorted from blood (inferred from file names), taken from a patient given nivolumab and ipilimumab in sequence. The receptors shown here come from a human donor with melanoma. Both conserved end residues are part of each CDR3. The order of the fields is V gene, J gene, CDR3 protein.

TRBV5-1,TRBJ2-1,CASSLGQGLGVGGNEQFF
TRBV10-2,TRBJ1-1,CASIGHQGSFEAFF
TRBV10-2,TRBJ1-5,CASSEGRVGGGPQHF
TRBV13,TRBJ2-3,CASSPQGAGGADTQYF
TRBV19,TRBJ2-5,CASSILLAGHETQYF
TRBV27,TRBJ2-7,CASSLSGDRTRHEQYF
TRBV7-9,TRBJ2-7,CASSFARDRGREQYF
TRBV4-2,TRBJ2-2,CASSPKGSSTDTGELFF
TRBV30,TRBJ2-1,CAFWTGNEQFF
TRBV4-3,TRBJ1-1,CASSQVLYYSGITEAFF
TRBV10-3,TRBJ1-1,CAIMQGGSHTEAFF
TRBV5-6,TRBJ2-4,CASSWGTSGGLDIQYF
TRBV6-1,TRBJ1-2,CASSEGQGPFYGYTF
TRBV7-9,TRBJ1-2,CASSLQAAGVYGYTF
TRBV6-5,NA,CASSSYTPHLSYEQYF
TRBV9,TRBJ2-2,CASGGFDVGTGELFF
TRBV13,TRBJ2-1,CASSGDWGEQFF
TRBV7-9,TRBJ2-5,CASSLANQYQETQYF
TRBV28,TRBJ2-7,CASMLAGSYEQYF
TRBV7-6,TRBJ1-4,CASSPTTGGRANEKLFF
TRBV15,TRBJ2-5,CATSRGSGTPQETQYF
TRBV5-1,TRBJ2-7,CASSLTFKGQGAIYEQYF
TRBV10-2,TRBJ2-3,CASRQTQEYTQYF
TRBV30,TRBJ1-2,CAWSVPWTEDGALYGYTF
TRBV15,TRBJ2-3,CATSRQGGGTDTQYF
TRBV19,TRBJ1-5,CASTTTQDGYQPQHF
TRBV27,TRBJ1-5,CASSLIPGQGSYQPQHF
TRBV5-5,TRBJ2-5,CASSFGKTQYF
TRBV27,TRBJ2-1,CASSLREGTNEQFF
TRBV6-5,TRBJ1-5,CASSPLNSNQPQHF
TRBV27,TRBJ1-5,CASSWGQRNQPQHF
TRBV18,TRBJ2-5,CASSPPDKGQETQYF
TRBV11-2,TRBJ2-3,CASSRGPPGDTQYF